This T cell receptor beta chain stems from a study of response to subunit inactivated influenza vaccine. As to this clonotype: Its cognate antigen is unknown.

TCRdb used MiXCR to reprocess the RT-PCR reads, holding one entry per CDR3 protein. Of more than 700,000 distinct CDR3 sequences listed, 21% are singletons. From germline, CDR1 is MNHNS and CDR2 SASEGT. The CDR3 is made up of 14 amino acids. The V end lost 5 bases, the J end lost 7 bases, and 14 bases lay between the germline ends. General study results and limits: New T cells are recruited in small numbers by each seasonal influenza vaccination, according to the authors' suggestion.

The starting material was PBMCs from blood, obtained around 5 days after vaccination. V is TRBV6-1 and J is TRBJ2-2, with D possibly TRBD1 on 5 matching bases. This clonotype was sampled from a man aged 45 to 65 who received an inactivated influenza vaccine. The CDR3 region is CASSPFQGGGELFF. DNA of the CDR3: TGTGCCAGCAGTCCCTTCCAGGGTGGCGGGGAGCTGTTTTTT.